This T cell receptor (beta chain) emerged from a study of blood T cell repertoires in COVID-19. Across the study: COVID-19 samples from acute and convalescent phases originated in the United States, Italy and Spain. Sources were T cells, B-cell-depleted T cells, or PBMCs; the material itself was cDNA or gDNA.

The cohort comprised adults aged about 18 to 100 years residing in about two dozen US areas. Researchers sorted participants into cohorts using their self-reported clinical history. The J segment lost 7 bases and the V segment lost 1 base, leaving 8 bases of the junction unmatched. Per germline, CDR1 LGHNA and CDR2 YSLEER. This CDR3 is built from 16 residues. Clones were read by immunoSEQ multiplex PCR, and TCRdb kept only the in-frame ones, dropping some. The table has about 200,000 clones, around 86% seen once. This chain uses TRBV4-3 with TRBJ1-5; 9 bases are shared with TRBD1. This receptor was taken from a man aged 35-49 years with acute COVID-19. Sequencing input: PBMCs or T cells enriched from blood (not recorded which). The CDR3 DNA follows: TGCGCCAGCAGCCAAGGGGTGACAGGGGGTCGGCAGCCCCAGCATTTT. Its protein is CASSQGVTGGRQPQHF.